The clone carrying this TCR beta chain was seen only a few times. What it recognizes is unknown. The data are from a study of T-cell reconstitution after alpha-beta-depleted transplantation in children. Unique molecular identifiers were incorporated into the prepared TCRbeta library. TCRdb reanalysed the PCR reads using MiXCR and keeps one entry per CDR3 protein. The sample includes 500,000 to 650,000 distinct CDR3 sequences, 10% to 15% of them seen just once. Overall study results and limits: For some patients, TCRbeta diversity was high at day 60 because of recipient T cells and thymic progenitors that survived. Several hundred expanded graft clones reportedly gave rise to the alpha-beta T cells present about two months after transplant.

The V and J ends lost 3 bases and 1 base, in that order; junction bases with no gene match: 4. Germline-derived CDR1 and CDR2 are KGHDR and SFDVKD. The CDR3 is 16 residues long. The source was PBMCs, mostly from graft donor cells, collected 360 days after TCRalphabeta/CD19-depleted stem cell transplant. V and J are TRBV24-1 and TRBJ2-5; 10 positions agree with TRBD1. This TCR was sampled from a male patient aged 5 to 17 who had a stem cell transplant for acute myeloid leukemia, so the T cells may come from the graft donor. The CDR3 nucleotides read TGTGCCACCAGTGATACGGACAGGGGGATCCAAGAGACCCAGTACTTC. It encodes CATSDTDRGIQETQYF.